These T cell receptor beta chains were read from a single sample in a study of siplizumab effects on memory and regulatory T cells. TCRdb's table, derived via immunoSEQ multiplex PCR, lists solely in-frame clones and lacks some. The sample contains several thousand clones, roughly 63% of which appear only once. Input material: effector memory CD8+ T cells sorted from blood. The source is a human donor in good health. Each CDR3 is given with its conserved first and last residue. A D gene is named only where the DNA matches it firmly. Size is omitted from some rows. Given values are once, few, many or a class for expanded clones.

v_gene	len	j_gene	d_gene	abundance	CDR3nt	CDR3aa
TRBV6-1	16	TRBJ2-7	TRBD2	.	TGTGCCAGCAGTGAAGCGCACCTACAGCGGGGCTACGAGCAGTACTTC	CASSEAHLQRGYEQYF
TRBV4-3	14	TRBJ1-5	.	.	TGCGCCAGCAGCCAAATAAGTGGGAATCAGCCCCAGCATTTT	CASSQISGNQPQHF
TRBV4-1	16	TRBJ2-1	.	.	TGCGCCAGCAGCCAAGATGGACAGACAACCTACAATGAGCAGTTCTTC	CASSQDGQTTYNEQFF
TRBV5-5	15	TRBJ1-6	TRBD1	.	TGTGCCAGCAGCTTGATGGGACAGTATAATTCACCCCTCCACTTT	CASSLMGQYNSPLHF
TRBV28	12	TRBJ1-2	.	.	TGTGCCAGCAGCAAAGGTACCTATGGCTACACCTTC	CASSKGTYGYTF
TRBV19	14	TRBJ1-1	TRBD1	.	TGTGCCAGTAAGTCGACAGGGGATGTCGCTGAAGCTTTCTTT	CASKSTGDVAEAFF
TRBV6-4	12	TRBJ2-3	.	once	TGTGCCAGCAGTGATCAGCTTAATACGCAGTATTTT	CASSDQLNTQYF
TRBV4-1	17	TRBJ1-1	.	.	TGCGCCAGCAGCCAAAACACAAACTATCCGTTGAACACTGAAGCTTTCTTT	CASSQNTNYPLNTEAFF
TRBV6-4	15	TRBJ2-1	.	.	TGTGCCAGCAGTGAATTGGAGGGCTCCTACAATGAGCAGTTCTTC	CASSELEGSYNEQFF
TRBV5-1	16	TRBJ1-6	.	few	TGCGCCAGCAGCTTGGCCCCCCAGGGTGGGGATTCACCCCTCCACTTT	CASSLAPQGGDSPLHF
TRBV30	13	TRBJ2-1	.	.	TGTGCCTGGAGTGTACAGGAGGGTGAGGGGCAGTTCTTC	CAWSVQEGEGQFF
TRBV9	14	TRBJ2-3	.	.	TGTGCCAGCAGCGTTAGTGGGGTGACAGATACGCAGTATTTT	CASSVSGVTDTQYF
TRBV12-5	14	TRBJ1-1	.	.	TGTGCTAGTGGTAACGGTCCTTCTAACACTGAAGCTTTCTTT	CASGNGPSNTEAFF
TRBV7-6	15	TRBJ2-3	TRBD1	.	TGTGCCAGCAGCTTAGCAACCTACAGGGGTGATACGCAGTATTTT	CASSLATYRGDTQYF
TRBV29-1	14	TRBJ2-7	TRBD2	.	TGCAGCGTTGAATCGGCGGGGGAATCCTACGAGCAGTACTTC	CSVESAGESYEQYF
TRBV19	14	TRBJ1-5	.	.	TGTGCCAGTAGGGGAGTTTATAGCAATCAGCCCCAGCATTTT	CASRGVYSNQPQHF
TRBV27	14	TRBJ1-6	.	few	TGTGCCAGCAGCGCAGGTCCCTATAATTCACCCCTCCACTTT	CASSAGPYNSPLHF
TRBV6-4	15	TRBJ2-6	.	.	TGTGCCAGCAGTGAAGAGTTCTCTGGGGCCAACGTCCTGACTTTC	CASSEEFSGANVLTF
TRBV5-4	17	TRBJ1-2	TRBD1	few	TGTGCCAGCAGCTTGGAGGACAGGGGATACCATATTTATGGCTACACCTTC	CASSLEDRGYHIYGYTF
TRBV20-1	11	TRBJ1-1	.	few	TGCAGTGCTGGACTAGAGACTGAAGCTTTCTTT	CSAGLETEAFF
TRBV27	19	TRBJ1-2	.	.	TGTGCCAGCAGTCCCCTCCCTCCGCCATCACCTCCGACTAACTATGGCTACACCTTC	CASSPLPPPSPPTNYGYTF
TRBV11-2	15	TRBJ1-6	.	once	TGTGCCAGCAGCTTTTCGCGCGCCTATAATTCACCCCTCCACTTT	CASSFSRAYNSPLHF
TRBV19	15	TRBJ1-6	TRBD1	few	TGTGCCAGTAGTATTGGGGGGACAGGGACTTCACCCCTCCACTTT	CASSIGGTGTSPLHF
TRBV4-3	16	TRBJ2-7	TRBD2	.	TGCGCCAGCAGCCAAGATTGGGGCGGGCTAGCGGGGCGGCAGTACTTC	CASSQDWGGLAGRQYF
TRBV5-4	15	TRBJ1-3	TRBD1	.	TGTGCCAGCAGCAAGACAGGGGTCTCTGGAAACACCATATATTTT	CASSKTGVSGNTIYF
TRBV6-4	14	TRBJ2-1	.	.	TGTGCCAGCAGTGACTCCTTGGAGGCACATGAGCAGTTCTTC	CASSDSLEAHEQFF
TRBV28	15	TRBJ2-7	.	.	TGTGCCAGCAGTCTATCACCGACTAGTTCCTACGAGCAGTACTTC	CASSLSPTSSYEQYF
TRBV18	14	TRBJ1-2	TRBD1	.	TGTGCCAGCTCACCGGGGCAGGGGGCGGATGGCTACACCTTC	CASSPGQGADGYTF
TRBV29-1	13	TRBJ1-2	.	large	TGCAGCGCTCTGACAGGCGACGCTCATGGCTACACCTTC	CSALTGDAHGYTF
TRBV4-2	16	TRBJ2-7	.	.	TGTGCCAGCAGCCAAGAAATAAGCGGGCCGGTGATCGAGCAGTACTTC	CASSQEISGPVIEQYF
TRBV7-9	16	TRBJ2-3	TRBD1	.	TGTGCCAGCAGCCCCGGACAGGGGATTACCACAGATACGCAGTATTTT	CASSPGQGITTDTQYF
TRBV4-2	12	TRBJ2-1	TRBD2	.	TGTGCCAGCTTGTCGGCGGGGGATGAGCAGTTCTTC	CASLSAGDEQFF
TRBV11-2	13	TRBJ1-2	TRBD1	few	TGTGCCAGCAGCTTGGGTACAGGGGATGGCTACACCTTC	CASSLGTGDGYTF
TRBV19	15	TRBJ2-7	.	few	TGTGCCAGTAGTATATCTACAGCGATCTCCTACGAGCAGTACTTC	CASSISTAISYEQYF
TRBV9	14	TRBJ1-6	TRBD1	few	TGTGCCAGCAGTGGAGACACAGGGGGTTCACCCCTCCACTTT	CASSGDTGGSPLHF
TRBV2	17	TRBJ2-3	TRBD2	.	TGTGCCAGCAGAGATACTAGCGGTGGAGCCACGATCAATACGCAGTATTTT	CASRDTSGGATINTQYF
TRBV6-6	15	TRBJ2-7	TRBD2	few	TGTGCCAGCAGTCCCTCGGGGGGGAGTAACTACGAGCAGTACTTC	CASSPSGGSNYEQYF
TRBV4-3	16	TRBJ2-7	TRBD2	.	TGCGCCAGCAGCCAAGGGGACGCGGGGGGCCCCTACGAGCAGTACTTC	CASSQGDAGGPYEQYF
TRBV19	15	TRBJ2-1	.	.	TGTGCCAGTAGTCCATTGGAACAGGGAAACAATGAGCAGTTCTTC	CASSPLEQGNNEQFF
TRBV6-1	15	TRBJ1-2	TRBD1	.	TGTGCCAGCAGTGACCTAACAGGGGGCGAATATGGCTACACCTTC	CASSDLTGGEYGYTF
TRBV14	10	TRBJ2-7	.	.	TGTGCCAGCAGCCAAGGCGAGCAGTACTTC	CASSQGEQYF
TRBV6-4	15	TRBJ2-5	TRBD2	.	TGTGCCAGCAGTGACTCGACGGGGGGGCAAGAGACCCAGTACTTC	CASSDSTGGQETQYF